This TCR beta chain was sequenced for a study of early T cells in non-severe SARS-CoV-2 infection. Study results and limitations: There was a bias toward anti-spike CD8 responses in VDJdb matching, which missed private and CD4 specificities.

Regarding this clonotype: Its target is not known.

This CDR3 has 14 residues. V lost 6 bases, J lost 5 bases, and 16 bases lay in between. The library protocol tagged individual cDNA molecules with unique molecular identifiers. Each CDR3 protein is one row after TCRdb ran MiXCR on the 5' RACE reads. This sample has more than 25,000 distinct CDR3 sequences, with roughly 4.8% found just once. The chain links TRBV12-3 or TRBV12-4 to TRBJ2-5; TRBD1 or TRBD2 may be the D gene (6 bases each). This clonotype originated in an adult who was a healthcare worker with PCR-confirmed SARS-CoV-2 infection or an uninfected control (not recorded which). Sequencing input: whole blood. The DNA of the CDR3 is TGTGCCAGCAGGGACGGGGGCGCCCAGGAGACCCAGTACTTC. It yields the protein CASRDGGAQETQYF.